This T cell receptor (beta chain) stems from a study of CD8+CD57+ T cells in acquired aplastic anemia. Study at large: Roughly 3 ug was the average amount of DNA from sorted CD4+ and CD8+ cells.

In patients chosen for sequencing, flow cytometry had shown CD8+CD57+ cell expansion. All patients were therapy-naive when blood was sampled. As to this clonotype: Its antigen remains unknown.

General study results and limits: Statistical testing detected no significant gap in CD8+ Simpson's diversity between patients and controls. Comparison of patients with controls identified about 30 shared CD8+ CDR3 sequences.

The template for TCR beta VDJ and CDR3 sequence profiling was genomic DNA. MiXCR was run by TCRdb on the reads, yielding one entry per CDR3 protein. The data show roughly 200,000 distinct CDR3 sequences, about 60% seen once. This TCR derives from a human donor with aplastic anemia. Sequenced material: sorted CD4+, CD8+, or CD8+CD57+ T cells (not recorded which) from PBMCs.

CDR3 sequence reads: CAISDRRGMRTDTQYF. In nucleotides, the CDR3 is TGTGCCATCAGTGACCGGCGCGGGATGCGCACAGATACGCAGTATTTT. V is TRBV10-3 and J is TRBJ2-3; TRBD2 might be the D (6 bases). V lost 3 bases and J lost 1, with 14 bases in between. Germline CDR1 ENHRY, CDR2 SYGVKD. The CDR3 consists of 16 residues.